This TCR beta chain was profiled in a study of blood T cells in healthy people across ages. With a J-beta primer mix and a sample-barcoded 5' primer, a second PCR ran roughly 6 to 11 cycles. TCRdb re-called the 5' RACE reads through MiXCR, storing one row per CDR3 protein. The top ten hold just under 9% of the sample, which has under 700,000 distinct CDR3 sequences, under 30% seen once. Germline CDR1 is LGHNA and CDR2 is YNFKEQ. CDR3 length: 14 amino acids. Study-wide points: The diversity estimates, figures obtained from one million T cells, were considered underestimates.

In regard to this clonotype: What it recognizes is unknown.

These sequences were also reported in another study, on T cells of mothers and their children.

The specimen was blood. V and J are TRBV4-2 and TRBJ2-5; D possibly uses TRBD1 or TRBD2 (5 bases each). The J call is uncertain, as TRBJ2-7 better fits the DNA end. The clonotype was recovered from a boy younger than 18 in good health. CDR3 DNA: TGTGCCAGCAGCTTGGGACCTACGGACTACGAGCAGTACTTC. Translating gives CASSLGPTDYEQYF.